What follows are 5 T cell receptor beta chains derived from one specimen sequenced in a study of CD8+ T cells in alopecia areata. Extracted RNA was reverse transcribed into cDNA, the sequencing template. Clones were sequenced by immunoSEQ multiplex PCR, and TCRdb holds only the in-frame ones, with some missing. The sample contains around 290,000 clones, roughly 60% of which appear only once. Treatment reported: oral pan-JAK inhibitor, 5-10 mg twice daily. The sample here was CD4+ T cells sorted from blood, taken at week 24, from a patient treated with tofacitinib. The receptors were gathered from a human donor with alopecia areata.

The chain joins TRBV9 to TRBJ2-5; the D gene is possibly TRBD2 (5 bases). The CDR3 sequence is 16 residues long. The germline gives CDR1 SGDLS, CDR2 YYNGEE. V lost 5 bases and J lost 1, with 18 bases in between. The CDR3 loop is CASSPGVGSSQETQYF. The CDR3 bases are TGTGCCAGCAGTCCAGGTGTGGGGAGTAGCCAAGAGACCCAGTACTTC.

This clone was counted between two and nine times. V usage is TRBV28 and J usage is TRBJ2-5; D is unresolved. CDR3 length: 13 residues. V was trimmed by 2 bases and J by 5 bases, leaving 9 bases between them. The germline V gene encodes CDR1 MDHEN and CDR2 SYDVKM. The CDR3, as DNA: TGTGCCAGCAGTTTAGAGATGGTGGAGACCCAGTACTTC. Amino acids: CASSLEMVETQYF.

This clone showed up just a few times. This chain connects TRBV5-6 to TRBJ2-3; unclear D gene. Germline values: CDR1 SGHDT, CDR2 YYEEEE. This CDR3 is 13 amino acids long. V shed 0 bases and J shed 2 bases, with 4 bases lying between them. The CDR3, as DNA: TGTGCCAGCAGCTTGGACCACACAGATACGCAGTATTTT. Its protein is CASSLDHTDTQYF.

The chain joins TRBV10-3 to TRBJ2-5; the match to TRBD1 covers 8 bases. Trimming took 4 bases from V and 5 from J; bases not matched to a gene: 9. CDR1 ENHRY and CDR2 SYGVKD come from the germline V gene. CDR3 length: 15 amino acids. CDR3 loop: CAISGTGQVRETQYF. In nucleotides, the CDR3 is TGTGCCATCAGTGGGACGGGACAGGTCCGGGAGACCCAGTACTTC.

This clone was seen only a few times. V and J are TRBV10-3 and TRBJ1-1; 8 bases are a match to TRBD1. Losses at the gene ends were 5 bases for V and 4 bases for J; bases not matched to a gene: 9. Germline V CDR1 and CDR2: ENHRY, SYGVKD. The CDR3 is 15 residues long. CDR3 in DNA: TGTGCCATCAGTTATAGGGACAGGTGGAGCACTGAAGCTTTCTTT. Translating it yields CAISYRDRWSTEAFF.